Each of the 32 T cell receptor beta chains below was sequenced from the same sample in a study of blood T cell repertoires in COVID-19. Some clones are missing from TCRdb's copy, which holds only in-frame ones; the method was immunoSEQ multiplex PCR. The sample carries more than 150,000 clones, about 95% recorded once. The sequenced sample was peripheral blood. The receptors come from a man aged 25-40 years with COVID-19, enrolled during active disease.

V and J are TRBV6-4 and TRBJ2-7; 8 positions match TRBD2. With 3 bases clipped from V and 6 bases from J, the junction kept 7 bases outside the gene matches. CDR1 is MRHNA, CDR2 SNTAGT, per germline. The CDR3 runs to 14 residues. The CDR3 nucleotides are TGTGCCAGCAGTGAAGGGACTAGAGGCTCCGAGCAGTACTTC. It specifies CASSEGTRGSEQYF.

The chain combines TRBV5-1 with TRBJ1-5; D may be TRBD1 (6 bases). CDR1 SGHRS and CDR2 YFSETQ come from the germline V gene. The CDR3 runs to 15 residues. V lost 0 bases and J lost 4, with 11 bases in between. The CDR3 protein is CASSLGTASNQPQHF. For the CDR3, the DNA is TGCGCCAGCAGCTTGGGGACAGCGAGTAATCAGCCCCAGCATTTT.

This clone was observed once. The chain is built from TRBV7-6 and TRBJ2-7; 7 bases are a match to TRBD2. Germline values: CDR1 SGHVS, CDR2 FNYEAQ. The CDR3 spans 15 residues. J lost 3 bases, V lost 5 bases, and 10 bases had no gene match. This chain's CDR3 is CASSLTKRGLYEQYF. DNA for the CDR3: TGTGCCAGCAGCCTGACTAAGCGGGGTCTCTACGAGCAGTACTTC.

CDR3 protein: CSVEDSYEQYF. The DNA of the CDR3 is TGCAGCGTTGAGGACAGCTACGAGCAGTACTTC. The chain combines TRBV29-1 with TRBJ2-7; the D gene is possibly TRBD1 (6 bases). Per germline, CDR1 SQVTM and CDR2 ANQGSEA. The CDR3 sequence is 11 residues long. V was pared by 3 bases and J by 3 bases, with 6 bases between.

DNA of the CDR3: TGTGCCAGCAGCCAATCGGGTACTGATCAGCCCCAGCATTTT. This gives the protein CASSQSGTDQPQHF. The chain couples TRBV14 to TRBJ1-5; D is uncertain. The CDR3 covers 14 residues. Germline assignment: CDR1 SGHDN and CDR2 FVKESK. V was clipped by 2 bases and J by 5 bases, with 10 bases between them.

The V call is TRBV2, the J call TRBJ1-5; D might be TRBD1 (5 bases). The germline gives CDR1 SNHLY, CDR2 FYNNEI. The CDR3 is 14 amino acids. Trimming removed 10 bases from V and 0 bases from J, with 13 bases in between. Here the CDR3 reads CANSDIYSNQPQHF. In nucleotides, the CDR3 is TGTGCCAACTCGGACATCTATAGCAATCAGCCCCAGCATTTT.

The V call is TRBV6-5, the J call TRBJ1-1; 7 bases match TRBD1. The CDR3 is made up of 13 amino acids. V was clipped by 7 bases and J by 3 bases; unmatched bases: 5. Germline CDR1 MNHEY, CDR2 SVGAGI. CDR3 DNA sequence: TGTGCCAGCATACACAGGGGCGACACTGAAGCTTTCTTT. Translated, it gives CASIHRGDTEAFF.

This clone appeared once. The chain carries TRBV25-1 and TRBJ1-5, with D tentatively TRBD1 (5 bases). Between the trimmed V and J ends, which lost 6 bases and 2 bases, there was a span of 14 bases. The CDR3 consists of 15 residues. Germline V gives CDR1 MGHDK, CDR2 SYGVNS. The CDR3, as DNA: TGTGCCAGCAGGGGCCCGGGGGAGGGCAATCAGCCCCAGCATTTT. This codes for CASRGPGEGNQPQHF.

This rearrangement joins TRBV6-5 to TRBJ1-3; D not resolved. In germline, CDR1 is MNHEY, CDR2 SVGAGI. The CDR3 extends over 13 amino acids. Trimming stripped 10 bases from V and 0 bases from J, with 10 bases between. The CDR3 region is CATKQTSGNTIYF. CDR3 in DNA: TGTGCCACTAAACAGACCTCTGGAAACACCATATATTTT.

The V gene is TRBV5-1, the J gene TRBJ1-1, with D unclear. V gave up 0 bases and J gave up 1 base, with 7 bases separating them. The germline V gene encodes CDR1 SGHRS and CDR2 YFSETQ. The CDR3 contains 14 residues. CDR3 bases: TGCGCCAGCAGCTTGGGAGCGGCGAACACTGAAGCTTTCTTT. Protein sequence: CASSLGAANTEAFF.

This clone was seen more than once but under ten times. The V and J genes are TRBV5-1 and TRBJ2-5; D perhaps matches TRBD1 (6 bases). With 5 bases removed from V and 3 bases from J, the gap between germline ends came to 14 bases. The CDR3 spans 14 residues. CDR1 and CDR2 from the germline V gene are SGHRS and YFSETQ. The CDR3 sequence: CASRRGSNKETQYF. CDR3 sequence (DNA): TGCGCCAGCAGGAGGGGGAGTAATAAAGAGACCCAGTACTTC.

The rearrangement joins TRBV3-1 (or the pseudogene TRBV3-2) to TRBJ1-6, with a weak D call TRBD1 (6 bases). Germline loops: CDR1 LGHDT, CDR2 YNNKEL (reference sequence). The CDR3 length is 14 residues. Trimming pared 3 bases from V and 6 bases from J, leaving 9 bases between. CDR3 nucleotides: TGTGCCAGCAGCCACAGGGGCGGTAATTCACCCCTCCACTTT. Its protein product is CASSHRGGNSPLHF.

V gene TRBV19 combines with J gene TRBJ1-5; a possible D gene is TRBD1 (5 bases). Trimming removed 7 bases from V and 5 bases from J, with 18 bases in between. Germline assignment: CDR1 LNHDA and CDR2 SQIVND (reference sequence). The CDR3 extends over 15 amino acids. The CDR3 DNA is TGTGCCAGTACCTCATCGAACAGGAAAGATCAGCCCCAGCATTTT. This sequence encodes CASTSSNRKDQPQHF.

The rearrangement joins TRBV5-1 to TRBJ2-2; 12 nucleotides line up with TRBD1. The germline CDR1 and CDR2 sequences are SGHRS and YFSETQ. The CDR3 is 15 amino acids. Losses at the gene ends were 4 bases for V and 6 bases for J; bases not matched to a gene: 4. In nucleotides, the CDR3 is TGCGCCAGCAGCGACGGGACAGGGGGCCCCGGGGAGCTGTTTTTT. It translates to CASSDGTGGPGELFF.

This chain joins TRBV12-5 and TRBJ2-2; unclear D gene. The V end was cut by 5 bases, the J end by 3 bases, with 10 bases between. Germline CDR1 LGHNT, CDR2 FRNRAP. This CDR3 has 14 amino acids. As DNA, the CDR3 is TGTGCTAGTGGTGCCCAAACTTACACCGGGGAGCTGTTTTTT. This encodes CASGAQTYTGELFF.

This chain links TRBV10-3 with TRBJ2-1; D unresolved. V lost 3 bases, J lost 0 bases, and 9 bases lay in between. The CDR3 is 15 residues long. Per the germline V gene, CDR1 is ENHRY and CDR2 is SYGVKD. CDR3 in DNA: TGTGCCATCAGTGATTCACAGAGCTCCTACAATGAGCAGTTCTTC. Translating gives CAISDSQSSYNEQFF.

The chain combines TRBV10-3 with TRBJ2-2; D is undetermined. CDR3 length: 15 amino acids. With 0 bases removed from V and 1 base from J, the gap between germline ends came to 6 bases. Germline V gene data show CDR1 as ENHRY and CDR2 as SYGVKD. The CDR3 region has the DNA TGTGCCATCAGTGAGTCTCTAGGGAACACCGGGGAGCTGTTTTTT. As protein: CAISESLGNTGELFF.

The genes are TRBV11-3 and TRBJ2-2, with a weak D call TRBD1 (5 bases). The CDR3 totals 13 residues. Germline values: CDR1 SGHNT, CDR2 YENEEA. Trimming stripped 3 bases from V and 7 bases from J, with 9 bases between. The CDR3 bases are TGTGCCAGCAGCTTCCAGGGTCACGGGGAGCTGTTTTTT. Its translation is CASSFQGHGELFF.

This clone was recorded once. The CDR3 nucleotides are TGTGCCAGCAGTTACTCCGAAGCGGCCAACACCGGGGAGCTGTTTTTT. It translates to CASSYSEAANTGELFF. The chain carries TRBV6-5 and TRBJ2-2; TRBD2 might be the D (5 bases). V dropped 0 bases and J dropped 2 bases, with 10 bases sitting between them. Germline V lookup: CDR1 MNHEY, CDR2 SVGAGI. This CDR3 is built from 16 residues.

The chain uses TRBV11-2 and TRBJ2-3; 7 positions match TRBD1. The V gene end was trimmed by 7 bases and the J gene end by 3 bases; junction bases not matched to a gene: 4. The CDR3 covers 13 residues. Germline CDR1 reads SGHAT; CDR2 reads FQNNGV. The CDR3 DNA reads as TGTGCCAGCACTCTGACAGGGACAGATACGCAGTATTTT. As protein: CASTLTGTDTQYF.

V and J are TRBV19 and TRBJ1-1; 7 bases align to TRBD1. The V gene end was trimmed by 1 base and the J gene end by 5 bases; junction bases not matched to a gene: 7. The germline V gene has CDR1 LNHDA and CDR2 SQIVND (reference sequence). The CDR3 contains 15 residues. Written as DNA, the CDR3 is TGTGCCAGTAGTATAGTTGGCAGGGGGAGGACTGAAGCTTTCTTT. Encoded protein: CASSIVGRGRTEAFF.

The genes are TRBV30 and TRBJ1-3; the D gene is possibly TRBD1 (5 bases). The CDR3 is made up of 14 amino acids. Trimming cost V 7 bases and J 4 bases, with 17 bases left between them. Germline lookup yields CDR1 GTSNPN and CDR2 SVGIG (reference sequence). CDR3 residues: CAFWVGGTGNTIYF. The CDR3 DNA reads as TGTGCCTTCTGGGTGGGGGGAACCGGAAACACCATATATTTT.

This chain links TRBV30 with TRBJ1-5, with a weak D call TRBD1 (5 bases). CDR3 length: 14 amino acids. CDR1 and CDR2 (germline): GTSNPN, SVGIG (reference sequence). Deletions cut 2 bases from V and 4 bases from J, with 12 bases between. The CDR3 sequence is CAWSTGTLNQPQHF. The CDR3 DNA follows: TGTGCCTGGAGTACCGGGACTCTTAATCAGCCCCAGCATTTT.

The genes are TRBV19 and TRBJ2-1; 11 bases align to TRBD2. V trimming: 5 bases; J trimming: 3 bases; junction bases outside the gene matches: 3. The V gene's germline CDR1 is LNHDA and CDR2 SQIVND (reference sequence). The CDR3 length is 15 residues. CDR3 sequence reads: CASSFLAGGYNEQFF. The CDR3 DNA is TGTGCCAGTAGTTTTCTAGCGGGGGGCTACAATGAGCAGTTCTTC.

The gene calls are TRBV3-1 (or the pseudogene TRBV3-2) and TRBJ1-5, with 7 bases fitting TRBD1. The J segment lost 9 bases and the V segment lost 5 bases, leaving 13 bases of the junction unmatched. CDR3 size: 15 residues. In germline, CDR1 is LGHDT, CDR2 YNNKEL (reference sequence). CDR3: CASSWAGTDGLPQHF. CDR3 nucleotides: TGTGCCAGCAGCTGGGCGGGGACAGACGGTCTGCCCCAGCATTTT.

This chain joins TRBV6-1 and TRBJ1-1, with 11 bases aligning to TRBD1. The CDR3 runs to 14 residues. CDR1 MNHNS and CDR2 SASEGT come from the germline V gene. Trimming cost V 3 bases and J 5 bases; bases outside gene matches: 2. As DNA, the CDR3 is TGTGCCAGCAGTGACGGACAGGGGGCGACTGAAGCTTTCTTT. This encodes CASSDGQGATEAFF.

The rearrangement links TRBV12-2 to TRBJ1-2. TRBV12-2 is a known pseudogene. The CDR3 spans 15 residues. CDR3 in DNA: TGTGCAAGTCGCTTAGGCGTACGAGGGCGGGGTGGCTACACCTTC. It translates to CASRLGVRGRGGYTF.

The V call is TRBV6-4, the J call TRBJ2-3; TRBD2 agrees at 7 bases. This CDR3 has 15 amino acids. J gave up 1 base and V 4 bases, and 5 bases lay outside the gene matches. Germline CDR1 is MRHNA and CDR2 is SNTAGT. CDR3 bases: TGTGCCAGCAGTGTCCTCAGCGGGGGCACAGATACGCAGTATTTT. The encoded protein is CASSVLSGGTDTQYF.

The rearrangement joins TRBV5-4 to TRBJ1-3; 7 nucleotides line up with TRBD1. Germline V gene data show CDR1 as SGHNT and CDR2 as YYREEE (reference sequence). V dropped 1 base and J dropped 4; count of bases not matched to a gene: 5. The CDR3 contains 15 residues. CDR3 amino acids: CASSLRTGAGNTIYF. The CDR3 DNA follows: TGTGCCAGCAGCTTGCGAACAGGGGCGGGAAACACCATATATTTT.

V gene TRBV6-2 or TRBV6-3 combines with J gene TRBJ2-2, with 7 bases that match TRBD2. This CDR3 is built from 16 residues. Trimming at V came to 5 bases and at J to 1 base, leaving 7 bases not matched to a gene. Germline V lookup: CDR1 MNHEY, CDR2 SVGEGT. The CDR3 is CASSRVAGKNTGELFF. The CDR3 DNA reads as TGTGCCAGCAGTCGCGTAGCGGGCAAGAACACCGGGGAGCTGTTTTTT.

The J gene is TRBJ1-3, the V gene TRBV11-2; D is uncertain. Per the germline V gene, CDR1 is SGHAT and CDR2 is FQNNGV. CDR3 length: 14 amino acids. Trimming cost V 2 bases and J 0 bases, with 5 bases left between them. CDR3: CASSLSLSGNTIYF. The CDR3, as DNA: TGTGCCAGCAGCTTATCACTCTCTGGAAACACCATATATTTT.

To note about this clone: Distinct nucleotide sequences in the sample also encode this CDR3. This chain connects TRBV4-1 to TRBJ2-7; 7 bases match TRBD2. The CDR3 runs to 13 residues. Germline V lookup: CDR1 MGHRA, CDR2 YSYEKL. The ends lost 0 bases at V and 4 bases at J; junction bases unmatched: 0. The CDR3 DNA follows: TGCGCCAGCAGCCAAGAGGGAGGGTACGAGCAGTACTTC. This translates into CASSQEGGYEQYF.